The T cell receptor (beta chain) under discussion was sequenced for a study of shared clonotypes between healthy human individuals. Sequencing was performed with immunoSEQ multiplex PCR; in TCRdb, only in-frame clones are kept and a portion is missing. The table lists about 1.5 million clones, approximately 98% of them singletons. Regarding this clone: What it binds is unknown.

Study findings and constraints: Sampling covered nothing but blood. Tissue TCR repertoires likely differ from those found in blood. The donor pool, a small one, limited the genetic and exposure-history diversity represented.

Sequenced sample: naive CD4+ T cells sorted from blood. Subset reported: CD45RA+ positively selected. The source is a man under 40 in good health.

CDR3 protein: CASSQDREREKLFF. The DNA for the CDR3 is TGCGCCAGCAGCCAAGACCGGGAGAGGGAAAAACTGTTTTTT. V and J are TRBV4-1 and TRBJ1-4; D remains ambiguous. This CDR3 is built from 14 residues. The V and J ends lost 0 bases and 8 bases respectively, with 10 bases between them. Germline V gene sequence: CDR1 MGHRA, CDR2 YSYEKL.